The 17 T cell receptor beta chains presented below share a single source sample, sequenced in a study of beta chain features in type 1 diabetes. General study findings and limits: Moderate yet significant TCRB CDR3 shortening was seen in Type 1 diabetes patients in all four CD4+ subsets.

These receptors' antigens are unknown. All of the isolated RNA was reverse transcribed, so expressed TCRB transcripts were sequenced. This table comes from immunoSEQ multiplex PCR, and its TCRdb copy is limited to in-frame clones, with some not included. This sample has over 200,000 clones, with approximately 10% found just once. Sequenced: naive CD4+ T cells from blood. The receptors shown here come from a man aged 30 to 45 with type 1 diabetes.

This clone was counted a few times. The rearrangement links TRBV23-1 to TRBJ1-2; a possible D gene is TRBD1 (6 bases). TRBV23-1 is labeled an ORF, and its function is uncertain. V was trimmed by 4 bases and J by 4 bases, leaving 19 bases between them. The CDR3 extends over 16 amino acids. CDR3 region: CASSRAIERGAYGYTF. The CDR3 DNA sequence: TGCGCCAGCAGTCGGGCCATTGAACGGGGGGCCTATGGCTACACCTTC.

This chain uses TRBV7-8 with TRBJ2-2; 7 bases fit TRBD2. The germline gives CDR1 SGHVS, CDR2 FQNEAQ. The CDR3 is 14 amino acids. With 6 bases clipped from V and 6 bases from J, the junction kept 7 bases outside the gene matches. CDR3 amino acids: CASRGTAGAGELFF. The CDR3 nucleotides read TGTGCCAGCAGGGGGACCGCGGGAGCCGGGGAGCTGTTTTTT. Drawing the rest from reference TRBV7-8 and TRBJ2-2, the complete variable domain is GAGVSQSPRYKVAKRGQDVALRCDPISGHVSLFWYQQALGQGPEFLTYFQNEAQLDKSGLPSDRFFAERPEGSVSTLKIQRTQQEDSAVYLCASRGTAGAGELFFGEGSRLTVL.

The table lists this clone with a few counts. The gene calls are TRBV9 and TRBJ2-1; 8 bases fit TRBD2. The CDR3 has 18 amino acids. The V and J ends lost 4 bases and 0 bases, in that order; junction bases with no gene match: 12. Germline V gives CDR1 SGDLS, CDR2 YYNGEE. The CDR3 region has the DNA TGTGCCAGCAGCCCTCGCGGGGGGCCCGAAAGCTCCTACAATGAGCAGTTCTTC. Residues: CASSPRGGPESSYNEQFF.

CDR3 nucleotide sequence: TGTGCCAGCAGTGGCCCGGGACAGGGAACGCTGGGCTACACCTTC. It yields the protein CASSGPGQGTLGYTF. This rearrangement joins TRBV28 to TRBJ1-2; TRBD1 aligns across 9 bases. After removal of 5 bases from V and 8 bases from J, the junction contained 12 bases not matched to a gene. The CDR3 runs 15 residues. Germline lookup yields CDR1 MDHEN and CDR2 SYDVKM.

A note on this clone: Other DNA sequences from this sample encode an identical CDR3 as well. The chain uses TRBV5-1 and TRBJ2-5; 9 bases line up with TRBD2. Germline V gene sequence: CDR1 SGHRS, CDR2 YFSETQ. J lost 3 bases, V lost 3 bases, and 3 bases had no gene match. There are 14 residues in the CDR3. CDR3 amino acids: CASSYRGGEETQYF. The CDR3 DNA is TGCGCCAGCAGCTACCGCGGGGGGGAAGAGACCCAGTACTTC.

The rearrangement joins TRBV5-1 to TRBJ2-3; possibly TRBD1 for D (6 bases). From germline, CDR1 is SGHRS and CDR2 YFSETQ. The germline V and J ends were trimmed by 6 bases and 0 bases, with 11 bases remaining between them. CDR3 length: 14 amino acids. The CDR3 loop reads CASTTGTSTDTQYF. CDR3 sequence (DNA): TGCGCCAGCACCACCGGGACAAGCACAGATACGCAGTATTTT.

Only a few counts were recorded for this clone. The DNA for the CDR3 is TGTGCCAGCAGTCCGGGACAGGGGGCGAATCAGCCCCAGCATTTT. This translates into CASSPGQGANQPQHF. The chain joins TRBV2 to TRBJ1-5; 12 positions agree with TRBD1. The CDR3 consists of 15 residues. Germline loops: CDR1 SNHLY, CDR2 FYNNEI. The junction had 3 bases not matched to a gene; V was cut back by 5 bases and J by 4 bases.

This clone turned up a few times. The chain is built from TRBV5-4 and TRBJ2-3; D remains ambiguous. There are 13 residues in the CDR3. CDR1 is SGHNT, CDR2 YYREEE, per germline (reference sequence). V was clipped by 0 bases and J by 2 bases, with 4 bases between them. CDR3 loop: CASSLAYTDTQYF. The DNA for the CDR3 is TGTGCCAGCAGCTTGGCTTACACAGATACGCAGTATTTT.

The CDR3 nucleotides read TGCGCCAGCAGCCAAGATTGGACAGGGGGCATCTATGGCTACACCTTC. This sequence encodes CASSQDWTGGIYGYTF. The rearrangement joins TRBV4-1 to TRBJ1-2, with 11 bases fitting TRBD1. Germline V gene lookup returns CDR1 MGHRA and CDR2 YSYEKL. This CDR3 has 16 amino acids. V trimming: 0 bases; J trimming: 4 bases; junction bases outside the gene matches: 4.

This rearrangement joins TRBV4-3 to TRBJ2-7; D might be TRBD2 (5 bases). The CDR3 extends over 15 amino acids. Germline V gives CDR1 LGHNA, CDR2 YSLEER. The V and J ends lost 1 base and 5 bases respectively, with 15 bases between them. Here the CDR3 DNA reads TGCGCCAGCAGCCAAGTAGTGGCGGGCAGCGACGAGCAGTACTTC. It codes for CASSQVVAGSDEQYF.

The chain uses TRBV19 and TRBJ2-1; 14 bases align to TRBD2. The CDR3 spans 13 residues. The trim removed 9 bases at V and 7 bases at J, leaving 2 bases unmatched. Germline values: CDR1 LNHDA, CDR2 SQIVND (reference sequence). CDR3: CASRTSGGNEQFF. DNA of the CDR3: TGTGCCAGCAGGACTAGCGGGGGGAATGAGCAGTTCTTC.

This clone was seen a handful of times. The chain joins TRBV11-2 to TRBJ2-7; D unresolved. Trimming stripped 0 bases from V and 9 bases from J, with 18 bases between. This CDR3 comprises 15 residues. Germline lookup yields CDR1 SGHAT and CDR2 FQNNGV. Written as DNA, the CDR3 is TGTGCCAGCAGCTTAGACCCCTTTGGGCCTACGGTGCAGTACTTC. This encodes CASSLDPFGPTVQYF.

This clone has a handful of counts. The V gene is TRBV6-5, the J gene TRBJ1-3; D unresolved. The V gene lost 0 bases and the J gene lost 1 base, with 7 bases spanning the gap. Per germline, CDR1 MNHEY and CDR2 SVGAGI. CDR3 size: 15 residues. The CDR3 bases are TGTGCCAGCAGTTACTCCGGGTTATCTGGAAACACCATATATTTT. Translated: CASSYSGLSGNTIYF.

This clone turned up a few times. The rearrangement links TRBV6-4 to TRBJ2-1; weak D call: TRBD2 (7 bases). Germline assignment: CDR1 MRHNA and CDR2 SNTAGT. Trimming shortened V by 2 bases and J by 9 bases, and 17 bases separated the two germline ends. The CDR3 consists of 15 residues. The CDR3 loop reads CASSDAGAPNPEQFF. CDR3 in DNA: TGTGCCAGCAGTGACGCGGGGGCGCCCAACCCTGAGCAGTTCTTC.

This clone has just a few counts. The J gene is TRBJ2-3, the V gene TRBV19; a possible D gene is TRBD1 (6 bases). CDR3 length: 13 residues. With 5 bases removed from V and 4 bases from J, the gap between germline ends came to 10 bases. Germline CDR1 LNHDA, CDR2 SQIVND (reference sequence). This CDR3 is CASSPQGPDTQYF. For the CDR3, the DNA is TGTGCCAGTAGTCCTCAGGGGCCAGATACGCAGTATTTT.

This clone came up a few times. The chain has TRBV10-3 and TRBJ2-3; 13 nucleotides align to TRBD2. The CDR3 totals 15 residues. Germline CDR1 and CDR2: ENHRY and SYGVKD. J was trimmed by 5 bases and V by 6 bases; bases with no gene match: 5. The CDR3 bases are TGTGCCATCAGGGGGACTAGCGGGGAAGTAGATACGCAGTATTTT. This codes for CAIRGTSGEVDTQYF.

CDR3 sequence: CASSHYLAGTRDTQYF. The CDR3 DNA sequence: TGTGCCAGCAGCCATTACCTAGCGGGGACCAGAGATACGCAGTATTTT. The V call is TRBV4-2, the J call TRBJ2-3; 9 nucleotides align to TRBD2. This CDR3 has 16 amino acids. Germline V gives CDR1 LGHNA, CDR2 YNFKEQ. J lost 5 bases, V lost 3 bases, and 9 bases had no gene match.